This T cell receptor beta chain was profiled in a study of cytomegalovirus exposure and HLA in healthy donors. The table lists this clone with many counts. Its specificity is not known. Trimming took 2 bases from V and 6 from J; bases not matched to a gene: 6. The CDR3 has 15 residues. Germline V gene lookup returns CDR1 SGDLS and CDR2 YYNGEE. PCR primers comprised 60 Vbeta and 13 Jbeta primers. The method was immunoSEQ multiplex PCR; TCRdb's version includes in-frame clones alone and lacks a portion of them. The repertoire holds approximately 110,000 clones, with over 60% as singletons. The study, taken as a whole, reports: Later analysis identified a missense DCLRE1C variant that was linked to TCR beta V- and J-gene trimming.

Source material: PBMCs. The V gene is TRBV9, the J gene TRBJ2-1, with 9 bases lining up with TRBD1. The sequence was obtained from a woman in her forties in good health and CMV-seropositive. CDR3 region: CASSVDGTGFNEQFF. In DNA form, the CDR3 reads TGTGCCAGCAGCGTGGACGGGACAGGGTTCAATGAGCAGTTCTTC.